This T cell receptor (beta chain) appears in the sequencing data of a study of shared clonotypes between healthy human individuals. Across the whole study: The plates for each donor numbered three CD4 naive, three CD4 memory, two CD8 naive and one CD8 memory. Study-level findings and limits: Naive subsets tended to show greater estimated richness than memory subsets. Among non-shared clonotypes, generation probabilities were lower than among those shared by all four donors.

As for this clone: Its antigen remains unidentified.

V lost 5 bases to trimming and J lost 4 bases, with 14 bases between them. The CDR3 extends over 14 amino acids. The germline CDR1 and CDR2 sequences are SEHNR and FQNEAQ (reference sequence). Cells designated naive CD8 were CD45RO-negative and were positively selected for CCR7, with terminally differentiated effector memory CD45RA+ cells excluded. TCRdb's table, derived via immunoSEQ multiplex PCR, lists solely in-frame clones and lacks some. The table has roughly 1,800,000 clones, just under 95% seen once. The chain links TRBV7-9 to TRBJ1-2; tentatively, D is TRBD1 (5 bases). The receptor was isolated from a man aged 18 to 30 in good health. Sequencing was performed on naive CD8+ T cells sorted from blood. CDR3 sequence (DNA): TGTGCCAGCAGCCCCGCGGGGCTTTCCTATGGCTACACCTTC. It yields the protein CASSPAGLSYGYTF.